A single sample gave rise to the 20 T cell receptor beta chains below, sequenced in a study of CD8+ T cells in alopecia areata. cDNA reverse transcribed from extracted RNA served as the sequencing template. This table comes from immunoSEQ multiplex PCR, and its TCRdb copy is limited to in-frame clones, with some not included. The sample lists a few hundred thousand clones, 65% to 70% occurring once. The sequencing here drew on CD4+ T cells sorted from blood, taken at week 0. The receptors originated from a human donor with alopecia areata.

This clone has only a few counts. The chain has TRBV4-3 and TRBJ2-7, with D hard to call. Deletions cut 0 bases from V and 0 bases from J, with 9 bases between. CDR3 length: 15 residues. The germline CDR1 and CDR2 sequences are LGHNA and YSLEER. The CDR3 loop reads CASSQDHFSSYEQYF. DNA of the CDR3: TGCGCCAGCAGCCAAGATCATTTTAGCTCCTACGAGCAGTACTTC.

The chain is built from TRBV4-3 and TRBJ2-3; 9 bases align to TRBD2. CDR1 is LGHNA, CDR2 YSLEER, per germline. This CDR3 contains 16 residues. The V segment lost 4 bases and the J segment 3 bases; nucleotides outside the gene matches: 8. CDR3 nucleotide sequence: TGCGCCAGCAGCCGCCTAAGGACTAGCGAAACAGATACGCAGTATTTT. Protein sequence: CASSRLRTSETDTQYF.

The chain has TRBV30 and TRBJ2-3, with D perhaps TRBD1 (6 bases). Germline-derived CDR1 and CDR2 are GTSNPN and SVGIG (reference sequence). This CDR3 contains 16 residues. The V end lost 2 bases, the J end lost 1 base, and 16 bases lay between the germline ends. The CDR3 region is CAWSRGWTDGTDTQYF. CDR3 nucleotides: TGTGCCTGGAGTAGGGGCTGGACAGACGGCACAGATACGCAGTATTTT.

CDR3 sequence reads: CASSLGESSYNEQFF. The DNA of the CDR3 is TGCGCCAGCAGCTTGGGGGAGAGCTCCTACAATGAGCAGTTCTTC. This chain uses TRBV5-1 with TRBJ2-1; possible D gene TRBD2, 5 bases. Germline CDR1 is SGHRS and CDR2 is YFSETQ. CDR3 length: 15 residues. V was shortened by 0 bases and J by 0 bases, with 7 bases between the two germline ends.

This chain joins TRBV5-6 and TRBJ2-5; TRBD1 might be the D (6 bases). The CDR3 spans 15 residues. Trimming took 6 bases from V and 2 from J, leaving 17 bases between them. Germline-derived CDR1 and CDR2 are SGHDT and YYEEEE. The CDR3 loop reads CASIPSPGTQETQYF. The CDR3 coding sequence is TGTGCCAGCATCCCTTCCCCCGGGACACAAGAGACCCAGTACTTC. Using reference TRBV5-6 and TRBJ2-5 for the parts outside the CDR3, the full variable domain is DAGVTQSPTHLIKTRGQQVTLRCSPKSGHDTVSWYQQALGQGPQFIFQYYEEEERQRGNFPDRFSGHQFPNYSSELNVNALLLGDSALYLCASIPSPGTQETQYFGPGTRLLVL.

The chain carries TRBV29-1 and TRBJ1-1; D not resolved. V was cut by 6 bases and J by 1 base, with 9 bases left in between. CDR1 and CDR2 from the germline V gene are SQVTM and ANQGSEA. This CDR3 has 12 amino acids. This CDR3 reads CSVGFGNTEAFF. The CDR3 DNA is TGCAGCGTCGGGTTCGGGAACACTGAAGCTTTCTTT.

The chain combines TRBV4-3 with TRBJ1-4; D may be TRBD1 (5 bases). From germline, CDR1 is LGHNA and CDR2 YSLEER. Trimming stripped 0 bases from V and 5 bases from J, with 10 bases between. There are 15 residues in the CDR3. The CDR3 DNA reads TGCGCCAGCAGCCAAGATGGTCAGGGCAATGAAAAACTGTTTTTT. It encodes CASSQDGQGNEKLFF.

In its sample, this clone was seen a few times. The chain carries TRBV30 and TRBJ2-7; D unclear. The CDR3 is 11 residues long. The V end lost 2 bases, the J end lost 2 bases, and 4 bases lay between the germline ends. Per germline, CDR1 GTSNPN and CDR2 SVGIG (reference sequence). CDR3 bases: TGTGCCTGGAGTAACCCCTACGAGCAGTACTTC. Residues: CAWSNPYEQYF. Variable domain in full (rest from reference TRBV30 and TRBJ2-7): SQTIHQWPATLVQPVGSPLSLECTVEGTSNPNLYWYRQAAGRGLQLLFYSVGIGQISSEVPQNLSASRPQDRQFILSSKKLLLSDSGFYLCAWSNPYEQYFGPGTRLTVT.

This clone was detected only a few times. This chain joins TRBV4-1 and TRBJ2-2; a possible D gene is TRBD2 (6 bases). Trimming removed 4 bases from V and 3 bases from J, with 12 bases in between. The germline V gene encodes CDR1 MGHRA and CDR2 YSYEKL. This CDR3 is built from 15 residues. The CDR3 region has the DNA TGCGCCAGCAGCCGACGGGACTCTGACACCGGGGAGCTGTTTTTT. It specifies CASSRRDSDTGELFF.

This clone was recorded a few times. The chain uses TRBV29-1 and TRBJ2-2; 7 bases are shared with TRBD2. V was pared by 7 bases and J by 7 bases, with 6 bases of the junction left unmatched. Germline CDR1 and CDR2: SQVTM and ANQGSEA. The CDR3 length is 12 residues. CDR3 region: CSAPGGGGELFF. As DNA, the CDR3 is TGCAGCGCCCCAGGCGGGGGCGGGGAGCTGTTTTTT.

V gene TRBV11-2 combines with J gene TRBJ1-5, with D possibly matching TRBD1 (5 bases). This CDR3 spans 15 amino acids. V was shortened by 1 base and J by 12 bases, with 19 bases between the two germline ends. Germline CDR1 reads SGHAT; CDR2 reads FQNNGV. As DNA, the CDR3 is TGTGCCAGCAGCTTAGGGAGGGGCGGGGTCCCCCTCCAGCATTTT. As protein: CASSLGRGGVPLQHF.

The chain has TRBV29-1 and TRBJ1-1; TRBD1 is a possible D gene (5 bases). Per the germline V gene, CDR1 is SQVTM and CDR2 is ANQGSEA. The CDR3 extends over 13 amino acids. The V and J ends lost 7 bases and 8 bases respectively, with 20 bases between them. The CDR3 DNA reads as TGCAGCGGAGGACACAGGCAGGGCTGGGAAGCTTTCTTT. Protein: CSGGHRQGWEAFF. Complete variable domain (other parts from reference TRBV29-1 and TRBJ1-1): SAVISQKPSRDICQRGTSLTIQCQVDSQVTMMFWYRQQPGQSLTLIATANQGSEATYESGFVIDKFPISRPNLTFSTLTVSNMSPEDSSIYLCSGGHRQGWEAFFGQGTRLTVV.

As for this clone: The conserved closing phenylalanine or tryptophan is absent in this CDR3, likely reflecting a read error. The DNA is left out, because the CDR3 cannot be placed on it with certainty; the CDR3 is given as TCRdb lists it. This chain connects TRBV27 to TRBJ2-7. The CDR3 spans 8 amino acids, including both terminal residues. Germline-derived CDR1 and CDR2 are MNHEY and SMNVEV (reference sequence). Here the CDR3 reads CASPGPRS.

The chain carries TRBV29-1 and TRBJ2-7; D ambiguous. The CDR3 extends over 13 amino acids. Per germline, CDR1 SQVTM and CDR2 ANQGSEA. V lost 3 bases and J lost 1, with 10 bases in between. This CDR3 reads CSVDGQTSYEQYF. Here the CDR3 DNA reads TGCAGCGTTGATGGGCAGACTTCCTACGAGCAGTACTTC.

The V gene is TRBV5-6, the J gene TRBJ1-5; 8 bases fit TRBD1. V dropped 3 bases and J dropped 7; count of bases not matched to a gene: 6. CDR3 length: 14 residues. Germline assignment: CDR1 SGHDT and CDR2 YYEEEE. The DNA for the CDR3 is TGTGCCAGCAGCTCCACAGGGGGGGTCCAGCCCCAGCATTTT. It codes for CASSSTGGVQPQHF.

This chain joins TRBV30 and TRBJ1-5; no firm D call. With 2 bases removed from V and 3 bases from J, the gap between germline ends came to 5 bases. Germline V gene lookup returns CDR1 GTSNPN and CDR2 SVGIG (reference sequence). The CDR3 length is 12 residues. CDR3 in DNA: TGTGCCTGGAGTTTTAACAATCAGCCCCAGCATTTT. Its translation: CAWSFNNQPQHF.

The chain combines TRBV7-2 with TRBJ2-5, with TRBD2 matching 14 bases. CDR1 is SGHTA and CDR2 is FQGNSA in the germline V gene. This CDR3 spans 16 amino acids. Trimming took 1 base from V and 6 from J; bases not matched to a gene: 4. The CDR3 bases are TGTGCCAGCAGCTTAGGACTAGCGGGGGGGCAGCAGACCCAGTACTTC. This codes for CASSLGLAGGQQTQYF.

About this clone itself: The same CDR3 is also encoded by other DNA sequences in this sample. The CDR3 sequence: CASSSQETQYF. The CDR3 DNA sequence: TGTGCCAGCAGCTCGCAAGAGACCCAGTACTTC. The chain recombines TRBV7-8 with TRBJ2-5; D uncertain. The CDR3 runs 11 residues. V was cut by 4 bases and J by 2 bases, with 2 bases left in between. Germline lookup yields CDR1 SGHVS and CDR2 FQNEAQ. The complete variable domain, with remaining parts taken from reference TRBV7-8 and TRBJ2-5, reads GAGVSQSPRYKVAKRGQDVALRCDPISGHVSLFWYQQALGQGPEFLTYFQNEAQLDKSGLPSDRFFAERPEGSVSTLKIQRTQQEDSAVYLCASSSQETQYFGPGTRLLVL.

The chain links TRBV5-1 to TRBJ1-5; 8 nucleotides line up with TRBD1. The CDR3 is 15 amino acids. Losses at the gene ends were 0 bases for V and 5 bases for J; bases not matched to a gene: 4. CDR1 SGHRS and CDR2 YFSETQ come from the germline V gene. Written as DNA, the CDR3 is TGCGCCAGCAGCTTGGGCGGACAGGGAGATCAGCCCCAGCATTTT. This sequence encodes CASSLGGQGDQPQHF.

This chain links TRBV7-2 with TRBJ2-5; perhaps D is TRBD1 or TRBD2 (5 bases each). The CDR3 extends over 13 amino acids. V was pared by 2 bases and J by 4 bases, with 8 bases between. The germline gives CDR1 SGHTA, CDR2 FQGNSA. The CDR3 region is CASSLNGGETQYF. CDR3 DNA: TGTGCCAGCAGCTTAAATGGGGGAGAGACCCAGTACTTC.